This T cell receptor beta chain was sequenced for a study of CXCR3-negative and CXCR3-positive naive CD8 T cells. Study conclusions and caveats: The study found more hydrophobic TRB CDR3s in CXCR3-positive naive cells than in CXCR3-negative naive cells. Diversity proved comparably high across both naive subsets and much lower in memory CD8+ cells.

CDR3 length equals 17 residues. Per the germline V gene, CDR1 is SGHTA and CDR2 is FQGTGA. Concerning this clonotype itself: Its antigen remains unidentified.

It was by 5' RACE with UMI labels that the TRB cDNA libraries were prepared. TCRdb reanalyzed the 5' RACE reads and collapses them to one entry per CDR3 protein, without DNA. This sample contains roughly 60,000 distinct CDR3 sequences. CD45RO-CCR7+CD27+CD95- cells counted as naive CD8+ T cells. This clonotype originated in a human donor in good health. Some clones in this sample may be carry-over from other donors' samples. The rearrangement links TRBV7-3 to TRBJ2-1; TCRdb's assignment of TRBD1 cannot be checked, as there is no DNA. Sequenced sample: naive CXCR3+ CD8+ T cells from blood. Subset specified: CD45RO-CCR7+CD27+CD95- naive CD8+ T cells expressing CXCR3 (TNR3+). The CDR3 sequence is CASSLTTPGTGYSEQFF.